The clone carrying this T cell receptor (beta chain) was counted at least ten times. Its target is unknown. Regions amplified from RNA transcripts were the TCR beta CDR3 regions. The primer set for the first-round RT-PCR of the TCR CDR3 was HTBI. TCRdb fed the multiplex PCR reads into MiXCR, producing one record per CDR3 protein. The sample has 600,000 to 750,000 distinct CDR3 sequences, roughly a sixth seen once. This sample stems from a study of T cells in Graves' hyperthyroidism and ophthalmopathy. For the study at large: Sampling of peripheral blood happened at initial diagnosis, prior to any treatment. Findings and limits, study-wide: Patients with ophthalmopathy were separated from those with stable hyperthyroidism by a 13 V-J model.

The CDR3 is 15 amino acids. V was clipped by 0 bases and J by 4 bases, with 11 bases between them. CDR1 is LNHNV, CDR2 YYDKDF, per germline (reference sequence). The authors took PBMCs from roughly 9.7 ml fresh peripheral blood. The chain couples TRBV15 to TRBJ2-3; D call uncertain. This receptor was obtained from a man in his forties or fifties with Graves' hyperthyroidism. Sequencing was carried out using blood. The CDR3 spells CATSRDQLRADTQYF. The DNA of the CDR3 is TGTGCCACCAGCAGAGATCAGCTACGCGCAGATACGCAGTATTTT.